These 20 T cell receptor beta chains were sequenced from one sample in a study of CD8 T cells in ankylosing spondylitis. TCRdb ran MiXCR on the 5' RACE reads and lists one entry per CDR3 protein. The sample lists fewer than 200,000 distinct CDR3 sequences; roughly 18% were seen once. Input material: blood, either unsorted or a sorted T cell fraction (not recorded which). The receptors shown here come from a male donor aged 10 to 30 with ankylosing spondylitis or in good health (not recorded which).

This clonotype was seen ten or more times. CDR3 DNA sequence: TGCAGCGGCATTTCCGGGAGAAAAGCAGGGGCCAACGTCCTGACTTTC. This sequence encodes CSGISGRKAGANVLTF. The J gene is TRBJ2-6, the V gene TRBV29-1, with TRBD2 as a possible D gene (6 bases). There are 16 residues in the CDR3. CDR1 SQVTM and CDR2 ANQGSEA come from the germline V gene. Trimming removed 7 bases at V and 4 bases at J, with 20 bases between.

This clonotype was found many times. The genes are TRBV6-2 or TRBV6-3 and TRBJ2-2; D may be TRBD2 (5 bases). This CDR3 comprises 13 residues. V was trimmed by 6 bases and J by 9 bases, leaving 14 bases between them. Germline CDR1 is MNHEY and CDR2 is SVGEGT. The CDR3 loop reads CASSRTRVRELFF. CDR3 DNA: TGTGCCAGCAGCAGGACGCGGGTCCGGGAGCTGTTTTTT.

Many counts were recorded for this clonotype. This rearrangement joins TRBV10-3 to TRBJ2-3; weak D call: TRBD1 (6 bases). Germline-derived CDR1 and CDR2 are ENHRY and SYGVKD. The V end lost 3 bases, the J end lost 2 bases, and 15 bases lay between the germline ends. The CDR3 runs 16 residues. The CDR3 nucleotides read TGTGCCATCAGTGACCCCCGGACAGCCAACACAGATACGCAGTATTTT. It specifies CAISDPRTANTDTQYF.

This clonotype was recorded at least ten times. The chain carries TRBV3-1 and TRBJ2-2; 8 bases agree with TRBD1. The V gene end was trimmed by 5 bases and the J gene end by 5 bases; junction bases not matched to a gene: 4. The CDR3 covers 14 residues. The germline gives CDR1 LGHDT, CDR2 YNNKEL (reference sequence). CDR3 nucleotides: TGTGCCAGCAGCACGGGACAGGCGACCGGGGAGCTGTTTTTT. Residues: CASSTGQATGELFF.

This clonotype was counted many times. The V gene is TRBV12-3 or TRBV12-4, the J gene TRBJ1-1, with D possibly TRBD1 on 5 matching bases. The CDR3 has 14 amino acids. The ends were cut back, 5 bases at V and 6 bases at J, with 16 bases in the middle. The CDR3 sequence is CASSPLRGAPEAFF. The CDR3 nucleotides are TGTGCCAGCAGTCCCCTAAGAGGGGCCCCTGAAGCTTTCTTT.

The sample holds many counts of this clonotype. The genes are TRBV7-9 and TRBJ2-1; 10 nucleotides line up with TRBD2. CDR3 length equals 17 residues. The ends lost 0 bases at V and 2 bases at J; junction bases unmatched: 4. Germline V gives CDR1 SEHNR, CDR2 FQNEAQ (reference sequence). The CDR3 loop reads CASSLALAGVPYNEQFF. CDR3 coding DNA: TGTGCCAGCAGCTTAGCCCTAGCGGGAGTCCCCTACAATGAGCAGTTCTTC.

This clonotype was detected many times. The V and J genes are TRBV29-1 and TRBJ2-1, with 8 bases fitting TRBD2. Germline V CDR1 and CDR2: SQVTM, ANQGSEA. J was trimmed by 10 bases and V by 2 bases; bases with no gene match: 7. CDR3 length: 13 amino acids. As DNA, the CDR3 is TGCAGCGTTGAATTGACTAGCGAGCTCGAGCAGTTCTTC. This gives the protein CSVELTSELEQFF.

The chain joins TRBV29-1 to TRBJ2-5; 9 nucleotides align to TRBD1. Germline V gene data show CDR1 as SQVTM and CDR2 as ANQGSEA. The CDR3 loop spans 14 amino acids. J lost 5 bases, V lost 4 bases, and 8 bases had no gene match. The CDR3 DNA reads TGCAGCGTTGTAGGGGGACAGGGTGGCGAGACCCAGTACTTC. Translated: CSVVGGQGGETQYF.

This sequence joins TRBV18 and TRBJ2-7, with 10 nucleotides matching TRBD2. Germline V gene data show CDR1 as KGHSH and CDR2 as LQKENI. CDR3 length: 17 amino acids. V gave up 3 bases and J gave up 5 bases; unmatched junction bases: 13. In DNA, the CDR3 is TGTGCCAGCTCACCCGGCCTAGCGGGAGCAGGGCCTGACGAGCAGTACGTC. This encodes CASSPGLAGAGPDEQYV.

This clonotype was seen many times. The J gene is TRBJ2-1, the V gene TRBV20-1, with D perhaps TRBD2 (6 bases). The V end lost 3 bases, the J end lost 5 bases, and 14 bases lay between the germline ends. The V gene's germline CDR1 is DFQATT and CDR2 SNEGSKA (reference sequence). This CDR3 region has 14 residues. Here the CDR3 reads CSASGRVGDNEQFF. The CDR3 region has the DNA TGCAGTGCTAGCGGGAGAGTAGGGGACAATGAGCAGTTCTTC.

Only a few counts were recorded for this clonotype. This chain connects TRBV27 to TRBJ1-1, with D possibly TRBD1 on 6 matching bases. CDR3 length: 14 residues. The V gene's germline CDR1 is MNHEY and CDR2 SMNVEV (reference sequence). Trimming removed 5 bases at V and 5 bases at J, with 15 bases between. Written as DNA, the CDR3 is TGTGCCAGCAGTGTACAGGGCATGGGGACTGAAGCTTTCTTT. It yields the protein CASSVQGMGTEAFF.

This clonotype was found many times. The chain is built from TRBV4-2 and TRBJ1-1; unclear D gene. Trimming stripped 2 bases from V and 8 bases from J, with 12 bases between. The CDR3 contains 13 residues. Germline values: CDR1 LGHNA, CDR2 YNFKEQ. CDR3: CASSQPTNLEAFF. For the CDR3, the DNA is TGTGCCAGCAGCCAACCCACCAATCTGGAAGCTTTCTTT.

Many counts were recorded for this clonotype. The rearrangement uses TRBV7-9 and TRBJ1-2; D perhaps matches TRBD1 (5 bases). Trimming stripped 2 bases from V and 3 bases from J, with 7 bases between. The CDR3 runs to 13 residues. Germline values: CDR1 SEHNR, CDR2 FQNEAQ (reference sequence). CDR3 protein: CASSLLGDYGYTF. The CDR3 nucleotides are TGTGCCAGCAGCTTATTGGGGGACTATGGCTACACCTTC.

This chain joins TRBV7-6 and TRBJ2-5, with D perhaps TRBD2 (6 bases). V shed 4 bases and J shed 4 bases, with 10 bases lying between them. The CDR3 covers 13 residues. Germline-derived CDR1 and CDR2 are SGHVS and FNYEAQ. CDR3 residues: CASSSRDLETQYF. In DNA form, the CDR3 reads TGTGCCAGCAGCTCGCGGGACTTAGAGACCCAGTACTTC.

The chain is built from TRBV20-1 and TRBJ2-1; 8 nucleotides agree with TRBD2. The length of the CDR3 is 15 residues. The J segment lost 4 bases and the V segment lost 3 bases, leaving 8 bases of the junction unmatched. Germline V lookup: CDR1 DFQATT, CDR2 SNEGSKA (reference sequence). CDR3 in amino acids: CSASRGGLGYNEQFF. CDR3 in DNA: TGCAGTGCTAGTCGGGGGGGGCTTGGGTACAATGAGCAGTTCTTC.

This clonotype was seen only a few times. The rearrangement joins TRBV2 to TRBJ2-3; possible D gene TRBD1, 7 bases. Germline CDR1 reads SNHLY; CDR2 reads FYNNEI. The V gene lost 4 bases and the J gene lost 0 bases, with 17 bases spanning the gap. This CDR3 comprises 17 residues. The CDR3: CASSVRRDSGSTDTQYF. The CDR3 DNA sequence: TGTGCCAGCAGTGTTCGGCGGGACAGTGGTAGCACAGATACGCAGTATTTT.

This clonotype was counted ten times or more. The V gene is TRBV15, the J gene TRBJ2-2; 7 nucleotides agree with TRBD2. CDR1 is LNHNV and CDR2 is YYDKDF in the germline V gene (reference sequence). J lost 1 base, V lost 8 bases, and 1 base had no gene match. This CDR3 has 13 residues. CDR3: CATGRVNTGELFF. The CDR3 DNA follows: TGTGCCACCGGGAGGGTGAACACCGGGGAGCTGTTTTTT.

The table lists this clonotype with many counts. The J gene is TRBJ2-5, the V gene TRBV4-2, with D unclear. Trimming took off 6 bases at V and 2 bases at J, with 16 bases between the two ends. CDR3 size: 15 residues. Germline CDR1 reads LGHNA; CDR2 reads YNFKEQ. CDR3 nucleotides: TGTGCCAGCAGTCAGTGGGCCCAGGTTCAAGAGACCCAGTACTTC. This encodes CASSQWAQVQETQYF.

The chain employs TRBV7-6 and TRBJ2-1; TRBD2 matches at 7 bases. This CDR3 comprises 16 residues. CDR1 is SGHVS and CDR2 is FNYEAQ in the germline V gene. J gave up 8 bases and V 1 base, and 11 bases lay outside the gene matches. CDR3 DNA: TGTGCCAGCAGCTTAGGGGCGGGAGTGTCTGTCGATGAGCAGTTCTTC. Protein product: CASSLGAGVSVDEQFF.

This clonotype was detected ten times or more. Here the CDR3 DNA reads TGTGCCAGCGTATCGGGAATCATACACTACAATGAGCAGTTCTTC. It yields the protein CASVSGIIHYNEQFF. This rearrangement joins TRBV6-2 or TRBV6-3 to TRBJ2-1, with D possibly being TRBD2 (5 bases). The V end lost 8 bases, the J end lost 3 bases, and 17 bases lay between the germline ends. Germline loops: CDR1 MNHEY, CDR2 SVGEGT. The CDR3 spans 15 residues.